One and the same sample provided the 32 T cell receptor beta chains below, sequenced in a study of control samples from healthy donors and cancer patients. Sequencing was performed with immunoSEQ multiplex PCR; in TCRdb, only in-frame clones are kept and a portion is missing. The profile covers roughly 130,000 clones, with approximately 92% appearing a single time and around 11% taken by the ten largest. Sequenced: blood. These TCRs come from a man aged 25-40 years in good health.

In nucleotides, the CDR3 is TGTGCCAGCAGCCTCCTACCCAAGATCAACACCGGGGAGCTGTTTTTT. Encoded protein: CASSLLPKINTGELFF. The V call is TRBV3-1 (or the pseudogene TRBV3-2), the J call TRBJ2-2, with D uncertain. V lost 4 bases to trimming and J lost 2 bases, with 14 bases between them. The CDR3 extends over 16 amino acids. The germline V gene encodes CDR1 LGHDT and CDR2 YNNKEL (reference sequence).

The rearrangement links TRBV9 to TRBJ1-6; D unclear. V lost 0 bases, J lost 4 bases, and 5 bases lay in between. CDR1 SGDLS and CDR2 YYNGEE come from the germline V gene. This CDR3 spans 14 amino acids. Here the CDR3 reads CASSVGGYNSPLHF. The CDR3 nucleotides read TGTGCCAGCAGCGTAGGGGGATATAATTCACCCCTCCACTTT.

This chain connects TRBV19 to TRBJ1-2; D call uncertain. In germline, CDR1 is LNHDA, CDR2 SQIVND (reference sequence). This CDR3 is built from 13 residues. Trimming shortened V by 3 bases and J by 5 bases, and 10 bases separated the two germline ends. CDR3 DNA: TGTGCCAGTAGTATGGGCAGGCCGTATGGCTACACCTTC. It encodes CASSMGRPYGYTF.

The V and J genes are TRBV11-2 and TRBJ2-5, with TRBD2 matching 10 bases. The V gene's germline CDR1 is SGHAT and CDR2 FQNNGV. V lost 0 bases and J lost 4; bases outside the gene matches: 8. CDR3 length: 17 amino acids. CDR3 loop: CASSLELGLAGGETQYF. CDR3 in DNA: TGTGCCAGCAGCTTAGAACTGGGGTTAGCGGGAGGAGAGACCCAGTACTTC.

V and J are TRBV14 and TRBJ2-1; D remains unclear. In germline, CDR1 is SGHDN, CDR2 FVKESK. This CDR3 region has 12 residues. Trimming took 2 bases from V and 4 from J, leaving 3 bases between them. CDR3 bases: TGTGCCAGCAGCCAACGTTACAATGAGCAGTTCTTC. It specifies CASSQRYNEQFF.

The rearrangement joins TRBV6-5 to TRBJ2-7; 9 nucleotides agree with TRBD1. Per germline, CDR1 MNHEY and CDR2 SVGAGI. The CDR3 runs to 16 residues. The V segment lost 4 bases and the J segment 0 bases; nucleotides outside the gene matches: 7. CDR3 bases: TGTGCCAGCAGTTTCATGGGACAGGGATTCTCCTACGAGCAGTACTTC. Translating gives CASSFMGQGFSYEQYF.

The chain couples TRBV3-1 (or the pseudogene TRBV3-2) to TRBJ2-5; TRBD2 might be the D (5 bases). Germline CDR1 and CDR2: LGHDT and YNNKEL (reference sequence). Between the trimmed V and J ends, which lost 2 bases and 1 base, there was a span of 11 bases. The CDR3 has 15 residues. The CDR3 region has the DNA TGTGCCAGCAGCCAACGTCGCGGAGGCCAAGAGACCCAGTACTTC. Translation: CASSQRRGGQETQYF.

The chain recombines TRBV9 with TRBJ1-3; 7 nucleotides match TRBD1. Germline lookup yields CDR1 SGDLS and CDR2 YYNGEE. The CDR3 loop spans 17 amino acids. V lost 1 base, J lost 2 bases, and 9 bases stayed unmatched. CDR3 in amino acids: CASSVWDRVPPGNTIYF. DNA of the CDR3: TGTGCCAGCAGCGTATGGGACAGAGTACCACCTGGAAACACCATATATTTT.

The chain couples TRBV28 to TRBJ2-7; 10 bases match TRBD2. The V gene end was trimmed by 2 bases and the J gene end by 2 bases; junction bases not matched to a gene: 6. Germline loops: CDR1 MDHEN, CDR2 SYDVKM. The CDR3 covers 16 residues. CDR3 bases: TGTGCCAGCAGTTTAGTGGGACTAGCGAGTCCCTACGAGCAGTACTTC. Protein: CASSLVGLASPYEQYF.

This clone has just a few counts. The genes are TRBV19 and TRBJ1-5; 9 bases align to TRBD1. The CDR3 spans 15 residues. V gave up 4 bases and J gave up 4 bases; unmatched junction bases: 5. Per germline, CDR1 LNHDA and CDR2 SQIVND (reference sequence). The CDR3 DNA sequence: TGTGCCAGTAGTACAGGGACAGGGCGTAATCAGCCCCAGCATTTT. Residues: CASSTGTGRNQPQHF.

The CDR3: CASSSLAGGITDTQYF. The CDR3 bases are TGTGCCAGCAGCTCACTAGCGGGAGGTATCACAGATACGCAGTATTTT. The chain is built from TRBV5-5 and TRBJ2-3, with 12 bases identical to TRBD2. Per germline, CDR1 SGHKS and CDR2 YYEKEE (reference sequence). V dropped 3 bases and J dropped 2; count of bases not matched to a gene: 4. The CDR3 has 16 residues.

Of note for this clone: Other DNA sequences in this sample translate to the same CDR3. The rearrangement joins TRBV20-1 to TRBJ2-7; maybe TRBD2 (5 bases). Germline V CDR1 and CDR2: DFQATT, SNEGSKA (reference sequence). The CDR3 contains 13 residues. V lost 3 bases and J lost 0, with 9 bases in between. CDR3 nucleotide sequence: TGCAGTGCTAGTTCGGGGAACTCCTACGAGCAGTACTTC. Its translation is CSASSGNSYEQYF.

This sequence joins TRBV14 and TRBJ1-4, with D perhaps matching TRBD1 (5 bases). CDR1 is SGHDN and CDR2 is FVKESK in the germline V gene. CDR3 length: 16 residues. The ends were cut back, 1 base at V and 2 bases at J, with 11 bases in the middle. The CDR3 loop is CASSQGRDSTNEKLFF. The DNA for the CDR3 is TGTGCCAGCAGCCAAGGTCGCGACAGCACTAATGAAAAACTGTTTTTT.

This clone was seen once. The CDR3 region has the DNA TGTGCCAGCAGCACTAGCGGAATCACAGATACGCAGTATTTT. It specifies CASSTSGITDTQYF. The V gene is TRBV5-4, the J gene TRBJ2-3; the match to TRBD2 covers 8 bases. The germline gives CDR1 SGHNT, CDR2 YYREEE (reference sequence). The ends lost 4 bases at V and 2 bases at J; junction bases unmatched: 3. This CDR3 is 14 amino acids long.

V is TRBV19 and J is TRBJ2-1, with D possibly being TRBD2 (6 bases). This CDR3 region has 15 residues. Germline V gene data show CDR1 as LNHDA and CDR2 as SQIVND (reference sequence). Trimming pared 3 bases from V and 0 bases from J, leaving 9 bases between. The CDR3 region is CASSIPGSSYNEQFF. In DNA, the CDR3 is TGTGCCAGTAGTATTCCCGGGAGCTCCTACAATGAGCAGTTCTTC.

This chain's CDR3 is CASSLRTGRDTQYF. The CDR3 nucleotides read TGCGCCAGCAGCCTAAGGACAGGGAGAGATACGCAGTATTTT. The chain couples TRBV4-1 to TRBJ2-3, with 8 nucleotides matching TRBD1. There are 14 residues in the CDR3. Trimming cost V 4 bases and J 5 bases; bases outside gene matches: 5. Germline loops: CDR1 MGHRA, CDR2 YSYEKL.

The chain uses TRBV6-4 and TRBJ2-2; 7 nucleotides line up with TRBD1. V lost 8 bases, J lost 4 bases, and 16 bases stayed unmatched. The CDR3 sequence is 17 residues long. The germline V gene has CDR1 MRHNA and CDR2 SNTAGT. The CDR3 here is CASPTRGRWEGTGELFF. The DNA for the CDR3 is TGTGCCAGCCCAACTAGGGGGCGATGGGAAGGCACCGGGGAGCTGTTTTTT.

This chain joins TRBV5-1 and TRBJ1-2, with D unclear. Germline loops: CDR1 SGHRS, CDR2 YFSETQ. With 0 bases removed from V and 3 bases from J, the gap between germline ends came to 9 bases. The CDR3 runs to 14 residues. CDR3 nucleotides: TGCGCCAGCAGCTTGGTTCCGGGGTACTATGGCTACACCTTC. This codes for CASSLVPGYYGYTF.

The gene calls are TRBV3-1 (or the pseudogene TRBV3-2) and TRBJ1-2, with D perhaps TRBD1 (6 bases). Trimming took 4 bases from V and 2 from J, leaving 11 bases between them. The CDR3 extends over 14 amino acids. Germline V lookup: CDR1 LGHDT, CDR2 YNNKEL (reference sequence). CDR3 nucleotide sequence: TGTGCCAGCAGCCTATCGACAGGAAACTATGGCTACACCTTC. This encodes CASSLSTGNYGYTF.

The chain employs TRBV27 and TRBJ2-7; 9 bases line up with TRBD1. V lost 6 bases and J lost 3; bases outside the gene matches: 15. Germline V gene lookup returns CDR1 MNHEY and CDR2 SMNVEV (reference sequence). This CDR3 region has 17 residues. CDR3 in amino acids: CASRLTGGGPGGYEQYF. DNA of the CDR3: TGTGCCAGCAGACTAACAGGGGGCGGCCCGGGGGGCTACGAGCAGTACTTC.

This clone was seen a single time. The chain links TRBV11-2 to TRBJ2-1; a weak D match, TRBD2 (5 bases). The length of the CDR3 is 14 residues. V dropped 5 bases and J dropped 6 bases, with 14 bases sitting between them. Germline CDR1 and CDR2: SGHAT and FQNNGV. The CDR3 sequence is CASSLTSGVNEQFF. The CDR3 bases are TGTGCCAGCAGCCTTACTAGTGGGGTCAATGAGCAGTTCTTC.

V gene TRBV27 combines with J gene TRBJ2-1; 12 bases are a match to TRBD2. Germline V gene lookup returns CDR1 MNHEY and CDR2 SMNVEV (reference sequence). The CDR3 loop spans 14 amino acids. The V segment lost 8 bases and the J segment 6 bases; nucleotides outside the gene matches: 5. In DNA form, the CDR3 reads TGTGCCAGCTCCTCGACTAGCGGGAGCAATGAGCAGTTCTTC. Amino acid sequence: CASSSTSGSNEQFF.

The V and J genes are TRBV6-5 and TRBJ1-5; D ambiguous. V was trimmed by 6 bases and J by 2 bases, leaving 8 bases between them. CDR3 length: 13 residues. CDR1 and CDR2 (germline): MNHEY, SVGAGI. CDR3: CASSSRGNQPQHF. The CDR3 nucleotides read TGTGCCAGCAGCTCACGTGGCAATCAGCCCCAGCATTTT.

This clone has just a few counts. This rearrangement joins TRBV3-1 (or the pseudogene TRBV3-2) to TRBJ2-4; D may be TRBD1 (8 bases). The V gene's germline CDR1 is LGHDT and CDR2 YNNKEL (reference sequence). Trimming shortened V by 3 bases and J by 7 bases, and 16 bases separated the two germline ends. This CDR3 region has 15 residues. The CDR3 sequence is CASSHPTGGGNIQYF. In DNA, the CDR3 is TGTGCCAGCAGCCACCCCACAGGGGGGGGGAACATTCAGTACTTC.

J is TRBJ1-2 and V is TRBV28, with D unresolved. This CDR3 is 13 amino acids long. V was clipped by 5 bases and J by 5 bases, with 12 bases between them. CDR1 and CDR2 from the germline V gene are MDHEN and SYDVKM. Here the CDR3 reads CASSRDGLYGYTF. In DNA form, the CDR3 reads TGTGCCAGCAGTCGTGACGGCCTTTATGGCTACACCTTC.

The CDR3 DNA sequence: TGTGCCTGGAGTGTAGGCCAGGCGGCTAATGAAAAACTGTTTTTT. This translates into CAWSVGQAANEKLFF. The chain links TRBV30 to TRBJ1-4; D unresolved. This CDR3 spans 15 amino acids. V lost 0 bases, J lost 3 bases, and 11 bases lay in between. CDR1 and CDR2 (germline): GTSNPN, SVGIG (reference sequence).

The chain recombines TRBV9 with TRBJ2-7; 11 bases match TRBD2. The V segment lost 3 bases and the J segment 2 bases; nucleotides outside the gene matches: 10. The CDR3 loop spans 17 amino acids. Germline V gene lookup returns CDR1 SGDLS and CDR2 YYNGEE. The DNA for the CDR3 is TGTGCCAGCAGCGAATCTGCCGGGACTAGCGGTACCTACGAGCAGTACTTC. It translates to CASSESAGTSGTYEQYF.

This clone was detected once. The genes are TRBV13 and TRBJ2-7; D is undetermined. Germline V lookup: CDR1 PRHDT, CDR2 FYEKMQ (reference sequence). This CDR3 has 12 amino acids. V shed 5 bases and J shed 5 bases, with 10 bases lying between them. CDR3 amino acids: CASSRRLDEQYF. CDR3 bases: TGTGCCAGCAGCCGGCGGCTCGACGAGCAGTACTTC.

The V call is TRBV27, the J call TRBJ1-2; perhaps TRBD1 as D (5 bases). This CDR3 has 13 amino acids. V dropped 0 bases and J dropped 4 bases, with 6 bases sitting between them. CDR1 is MNHEY and CDR2 is SMNVEV in the germline V gene (reference sequence). The CDR3 loop reads CASSLSGAYGYTF. As DNA, the CDR3 is TGTGCCAGCAGTTTATCCGGGGCCTATGGCTACACCTTC.

The chain couples TRBV9 to TRBJ1-1, with D unclear. In germline, CDR1 is SGDLS, CDR2 YYNGEE. The CDR3 has 14 residues. The V and J ends lost 1 base and 1 base respectively, with 8 bases between them. Here the CDR3 DNA reads TGTGCCAGCAGCGTAACGGTGGGGAACACTGAAGCTTTCTTT. Translation: CASSVTVGNTEAFF.

This clone was picked up one time. For the CDR3, the DNA is TGTGCCAGTAGTACTACAGGGGAGGAAGAGACCCAGTACTTC. Amino acid sequence: CASSTTGEEETQYF. V and J are TRBV19 and TRBJ2-5, with D possibly matching TRBD1 (7 bases). V was trimmed by 4 bases and J by 3 bases, leaving 12 bases between them. CDR3 length: 14 residues. CDR1 LNHDA and CDR2 SQIVND come from the germline V gene (reference sequence).

This clone is a singleton in its sample. The rearrangement links TRBV5-4 to TRBJ2-1; perhaps TRBD2 as D (5 bases). The CDR3 has 12 amino acids. The germline V gene encodes CDR1 SGHNT and CDR2 YYREEE (reference sequence). V was cut by 4 bases and J by 7 bases, with 9 bases left in between. CDR3 amino acids: CASSQQRNEQFF. The CDR3 DNA follows: TGTGCCAGCAGCCAACAGCGGAATGAGCAGTTCTTC.